These T cell receptor beta chains were read from a single sample in a study of response to subunit inactivated influenza vaccine. MiXCR, run by TCRdb on the RT-PCR reads, gives a single entry per CDR3 protein. The repertoire holds roughly 460,000 distinct CDR3 sequences, with approximately 11% as singletons. The starting material was PBMCs from blood, obtained roughly 45 days after vaccination. These receptors all stem from a middle-aged man who received an inactivated influenza vaccine. The conserved cysteine and the conserved F or W are not part of the CDR3 here. For some rows the clone size is stated as once, few or many, or as a class when expanded; others skip it.

TRBV10-3,TRBJ2-1,many,AISGLAGEDEQF
TRBV12-3/TRBV12-4,TRBJ2-1,NA,ASSPYYNEQF
TRBV6-6,TRBJ2-1,many,ASSSLRRDEQF
TRBV10-3,TRBJ2-5,many,ATGTSVETQY
TRBV7-9,TRBJ2-1,many,ASSLVSGRVKSDEQF
TRBV15,TRBJ2-5,NA,ATSRDRAGQETQY
TRBV27,TRBJ2-1,few,ASSFFRAYEQF
TRBV19,TRBJ1-5,NA,ASSISGSNQPQH
TRBV28,TRBJ2-1,many,ASSLAGPSYNEQF
TRBV4-3,TRBJ2-1,NA,ASSPGRDRGILDNEQF
TRBV4-2,TRBJ2-5,many,ASSQEETGETQY
TRBV4-1,TRBJ2-2,few,ASSQGGTLNTGELF
TRBV3-1,TRBJ1-2,NA,ASSQYFGTGGHYGYT
TRBV6-5,TRBJ2-7,NA,ASSYPHHPAGGANEQY
TRBV10-3,TRBJ1-2,NA,AINTGTVHPNYGYT
TRBV12-3/TRBV12-4,TRBJ2-3,NA,ASSFGRGVTDTQY
TRBV5-4,TRBJ2-2,many,ASSLVSTNTGELF
TRBV30,TRBJ1-5,few,AWSLTGGFINQPQH
TRBV19,TRBJ2-7,once,ASRPTGSPSYEQY
TRBV7-6,TRBJ1-6,few,ASSPTGAASPLH
TRBV3-1,TRBJ2-1,few,ASSQALPGQGYNEQF
TRBV24-1,TRBJ2-2,few,ATSGLRDPAGELF
TRBV4-2,TRBJ2-1,few,ASSFTGSYNEQF
TRBV7-2,TRBJ1-1,once,ASCPVRGTEAF
TRBV10-3,TRBJ2-3,few,AISEWRDTQY
TRBV20-1,TRBJ2-1,NA,SASLVTYNEQF
TRBV12-3/TRBV12-4,TRBJ2-5,few,ASSLMGRTQETQY
TRBV5-6,TRBJ2-7,many,ASSPLGGTRYEQY
TRBV9,TRBJ2-1,many,ASSSNGGEQF
TRBV5-1,TRBJ2-1,few,ASSPDRSRYDEQF
TRBV6-5,TRBJ2-7,few,ASSSTGTGTYEQY
TRBV7-9,TRBJ2-2,NA,ASSLAARGTGELF
TRBV20-1,TRBJ2-5,many,SARPGLPKETQY
TRBV7-9,TRBJ2-5,NA,ASSLAERDKRY
TRBV6-2/TRBV6-3,TRBJ2-1,few,ASSYSRAQRGDDEQF
TRBV20-1,TRBJ2-7,many,SALFGLPYEQY
TRBV6-2/TRBV6-3,TRBJ2-7,NA,ASSTPSGSIYEQY
TRBV7-9,TRBJ2-5,few,ASSIGTSGRGRETQY
TRBV29-1,TRBJ1-1,few,SGRTGGGNTEAF
TRBV27,TRBJ1-5,many,ASSQGVVSNQPQH
TRBV7-3,TRBJ2-3,few,ASSLKGRGTDTQY
TRBV6-2/TRBV6-3,TRBJ2-1,NA,ASSHGTSGRSYNEQF
TRBV7-9,TRBJ1-3,few,ASRNLGNGNTIY
TRBV12-3/TRBV12-4,TRBJ1-1,few,ASSLSSGANTEAF
TRBV10-3,TRBJ2-2,NA,ASIAGGLTGELF
TRBV12-3/TRBV12-4,TRBJ2-6,NA,ASSFTGGVTGANVLT
TRBV29-1,TRBJ2-3,NA,SVRPGPSTDTQY
TRBV4-1,TRBJ1-2,few,ASSQDLVVGSGYT
TRBV20-1,TRBJ2-7,many,SAGDRYSYEQY
TRBV7-2,TRBJ2-1,NA,ASSLELAGEQF
TRBV12-5,TRBJ2-2,NA,ASGLDPGQGSGELF
TRBV7-2,TRBJ2-3,NA,ASSVQGPDTQY
TRBV10-3,TRBJ1-2,NA,AISENRNSNYGYT